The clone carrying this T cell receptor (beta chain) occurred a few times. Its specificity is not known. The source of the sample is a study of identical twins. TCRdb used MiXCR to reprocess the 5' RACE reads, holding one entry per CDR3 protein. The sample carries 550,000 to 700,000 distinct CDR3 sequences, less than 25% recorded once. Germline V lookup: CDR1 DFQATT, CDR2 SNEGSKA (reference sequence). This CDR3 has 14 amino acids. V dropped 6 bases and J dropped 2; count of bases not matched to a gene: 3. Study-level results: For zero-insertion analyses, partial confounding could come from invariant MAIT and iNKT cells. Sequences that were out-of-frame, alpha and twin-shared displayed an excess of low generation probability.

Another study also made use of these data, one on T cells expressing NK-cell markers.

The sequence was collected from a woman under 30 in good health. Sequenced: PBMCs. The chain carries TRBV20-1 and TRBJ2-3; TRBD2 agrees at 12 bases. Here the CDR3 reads CSAGLAGFTDTQYF. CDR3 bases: TGCAGTGCCGGACTAGCGGGATTCACAGATACGCAGTATTTT.